Following are 31 T cell receptor beta chains from one sample sequenced in a study of T cells in Graves' hyperthyroidism and ophthalmopathy. Amplification of TCR beta CDR3 regions was performed using RNA transcripts as template. HTBI primers were the set used in a first-round RT-PCR of the TCR CDR3. TCRdb reprocessed the multiplex PCR reads via MiXCR and lists one record per CDR3 protein. In the table there are around 430,000 distinct CDR3 sequences, about 15% of which are singletons. Input material: blood. Source of these receptors: a woman aged 25-40 years with Graves' hyperthyroidism.

This clonotype showed up many times. This chain joins TRBV3-1 and TRBJ2-1; D remains ambiguous. The CDR3 is 15 residues long. V dropped 0 bases and J dropped 0 bases, with 6 bases sitting between them. Germline V CDR1 and CDR2: LGHDT, YNNKEL (reference sequence). The CDR3 loop is CASSQDLDSYNEQFF. In DNA, the CDR3 is TGTGCCAGCAGCCAAGATCTGGACTCCTACAATGAGCAGTTCTTC.

This chain connects TRBV20-1 to TRBJ2-4; 7 bases are shared with TRBD1. Per the germline V gene, CDR1 is DFQATT and CDR2 is SNEGSKA (reference sequence). V was clipped by 6 bases and J by 6 bases; unmatched bases: 14. The CDR3 totals 15 residues. CDR3 sequence (DNA): TGCAGTGCGGTGACTCACAGGGGTGGGGGAAACATTCAGTACTTC. It translates to CSAVTHRGGGNIQYF.

In this sample, this clonotype turned up many times. The gene calls are TRBV6-1 and TRBJ2-7; 7 nucleotides agree with TRBD2. In germline, CDR1 is MNHNS, CDR2 SASEGT. The CDR3 runs 15 residues. Unmatched junction bases numbered 10, after V lost 1 base and J lost 7 bases. CDR3 DNA sequence: TGTGCCAGCAGTGAAGAGCGGGATAGCGTCCGGGAGCAGTACTTC. It encodes CASSEERDSVREQYF.

The table lists this clonotype with many counts. This chain connects TRBV27 to TRBJ1-2; D unresolved. CDR3 length: 13 amino acids. The V and J ends lost 5 bases and 2 bases respectively, with 9 bases between them. The germline gives CDR1 MNHEY, CDR2 SMNVEV (reference sequence). CDR3 sequence (DNA): TGTGCCAGCAGTGCGTTCAGGAACTATGGCTACACCTTC. The encoded protein is CASSAFRNYGYTF.

This chain uses TRBV30 with TRBJ2-5; 11 nucleotides match TRBD2. V shed 1 base, J shed 4 bases, and the junction held 5 bases outside the gene matches. The CDR3 covers 15 residues. Germline V gene lookup returns CDR1 GTSNPN and CDR2 SVGIG (reference sequence). The CDR3 DNA reads as TGTGCCTGGAGTGCCTTAGCGGGAGGGGGAGAGACCCAGTACTTC. This encodes CAWSALAGGGETQYF.

Many counts were recorded for this clonotype. The chain links TRBV11-2 to TRBJ2-7, with TRBD2 matching 7 bases. Germline loops: CDR1 SGHAT, CDR2 FQNNGV. Trimming took 5 bases from V and 3 from J; bases not matched to a gene: 13. CDR3 length equals 16 residues. The CDR3 region is CASSLAPGLTLYEQYF. As DNA, the CDR3 is TGTGCCAGCAGCCTAGCCCCGGGACTAACCCTCTACGAGCAGTACTTC.

This clonotype showed up many times. The chain joins TRBV11-2 to TRBJ2-1; D is uncertain. Germline V gene sequence: CDR1 SGHAT, CDR2 FQNNGV. V was trimmed by 0 bases and J by 3 bases, leaving 12 bases between them. The CDR3 totals 16 residues. This CDR3 is CASSLERMAYYNEQFF. CDR3 nucleotide sequence: TGTGCCAGCAGCTTAGAAAGGATGGCTTACTACAATGAGCAGTTCTTC. The full variable domain, its missing parts supplied by reference TRBV11-2 and TRBJ2-1, is EAGVAQSPRYKIIEKRQSVAFWCNPISGHATLYWYQQILGQGPKLLIQFQNNGVVDDSQLPKDRFSAERLKGVDSTLKIQPAKLEDSAVYLCASSLERMAYYNEQFFGPGTRLTVL.

The chain couples TRBV10-1 to TRBJ2-1; D is unclear. V lost 0 bases, J lost 1 base, and 10 bases lay in between. This CDR3 comprises 16 residues. Germline CDR1 and CDR2: WNHNN and SYGVQD (reference sequence). CDR3 sequence reads: CASSESPSLSYNEQFF. The DNA for the CDR3 is TGCGCCAGCAGTGAGTCGCCCAGCCTGTCCTACAATGAGCAGTTCTTC.

This clonotype appeared many times. The chain couples TRBV12-3 or TRBV12-4 to TRBJ2-1; D may be TRBD1 or TRBD2 (5 bases each). This CDR3 spans 17 amino acids. The V gene lost 1 base and the J gene lost 9 bases, with 22 bases spanning the gap. The CDR3 DNA is TGTGCCAGCAGTTTAGGCGGTGGGCTATTGGGGGTCGCTGAGCAGTTCTTC. Its protein product is CASSLGGGLLGVAEQFF.

This chain connects TRBV9 to TRBJ2-1; TRBD2 matches 8 bases. Looked up from germline, CDR1 is SGDLS and CDR2 is YYNGEE. The CDR3 extends over 16 amino acids. Unmatched junction bases numbered 11, after V lost 3 bases and J lost 6 bases. CDR3 loop: CASSDLPGGPGNEQFF. The CDR3 DNA is TGTGCCAGCAGCGATTTACCGGGAGGGCCTGGCAATGAGCAGTTCTTC.

A note on this clonotype: A much more abundant neighbour one base away suggests this may be a read error. This chain uses TRBV7-9 with TRBJ2-3, with 13 bases identical to TRBD2. The CDR3 extends over 16 amino acids. V lost 5 bases and J lost 2; bases outside the gene matches: 4. The germline gives CDR1 SEHNR, CDR2 FQNEAQ (reference sequence). This chain's CDR3 is CASSLGLAGATDTQYF. Written as DNA, the CDR3 is TGTGCCAGCAGCCTCGGACTAGCGGGAGCCACAGATACGCAGTATTTT.

This clonotype appeared many times. The chain recombines TRBV29-1 with TRBJ1-1; D is perhaps TRBD1 (6 bases). This CDR3 has 13 residues. Germline CDR1 reads SQVTM; CDR2 reads ANQGSEA. In DNA form, the CDR3 reads TGCAGTGGGGGCAGCGCCAAAAGCACTGAAGCTTTCTTT. Translating gives CSGGSAKSTEAFF.

This clonotype occurred many times. The V gene is TRBV3-1, the J gene TRBJ2-7, with a weak D call TRBD1 (6 bases). Germline CDR1 reads LGHDT; CDR2 reads YNNKEL (reference sequence). Trimming removed 5 bases at V and 0 bases at J, with 11 bases between. There are 14 residues in the CDR3. Written as DNA, the CDR3 is TGTGCCAGCAGCTCTCGGGACAACTCCTACGAGCAGTACTTC. Its protein is CASSSRDNSYEQYF.

This clonotype was seen only a few times. The chain uses TRBV3-1 and TRBJ2-7, with 9 bases lining up with TRBD2. The CDR3 length is 15 residues. CDR1 and CDR2 (germline): LGHDT, YNNKEL (reference sequence). V was clipped by 4 bases and J by 9 bases; unmatched bases: 13. The CDR3 loop is CASSPARGSGSGQYF. The CDR3 DNA reads as TGTGCCAGCAGCCCAGCTCGGGGTAGCGGGAGTGGGCAGTACTTC.

The CDR3: CASSEVGFPNEKLFF. In DNA form, the CDR3 reads TGTGCCAGCAGTGAAGTAGGCTTCCCTAATGAAAAACTGTTTTTT. V and J are TRBV2 and TRBJ1-4; D not resolved. The CDR3 runs 15 residues. Germline lookup yields CDR1 SNHLY and CDR2 FYNNEI. V gave up 1 base and J gave up 3 bases, with 9 bases separating them.

This clonotype was recorded a few times. This chain's CDR3 is CASSLSGSRQETQYF. Written as DNA, the CDR3 is TGTGCCAGCAGTTTGAGCGGGTCCCGCCAAGAGACCCAGTACTTC. V gene TRBV28 combines with J gene TRBJ2-5; possible D gene TRBD2, 6 bases. CDR3 length: 15 residues. CDR1 MDHEN and CDR2 SYDVKM come from the germline V gene. V was trimmed by 3 bases and J by 1 base, leaving 12 bases between them.

This chain joins TRBV4-1 and TRBJ2-1, with 8 bases that match TRBD2. Germline V gives CDR1 MGHRA, CDR2 YSYEKL. This CDR3 has 15 amino acids. Unmatched junction bases numbered 2, after V lost 1 base and J lost 3 bases. The CDR3 loop is CASSQGLANYNEQFF. CDR3 bases: TGCGCCAGCAGCCAAGGACTAGCGAACTACAATGAGCAGTTCTTC.

This clonotype was observed many times. The chain couples TRBV20-1 to TRBJ2-3; TRBD2 agrees at 7 bases. Trimming at V came to 6 bases and at J to 1 base, leaving 22 bases not matched to a gene. The CDR3 spans 19 residues. CDR1 and CDR2 (germline): DFQATT, SNEGSKA (reference sequence). The CDR3 loop is CSARGRLAEVGSGTDTQYF. CDR3 coding DNA: TGCAGTGCCCGGGGTAGGCTAGCGGAGGTTGGGTCTGGCACAGATACGCAGTATTTT.

This clonotype was detected ten times or more. The chain carries TRBV2 and TRBJ2-1, with TRBD1 matching 9 bases. Trimming removed 7 bases from V and 4 bases from J; junction bases left unmatched: 11. Germline CDR1 reads SNHLY; CDR2 reads FYNNEI. This CDR3 has 16 amino acids. For the CDR3, the DNA is TGTGCCAGCAATTATAGGGACAGGGCATTTTACAATGAGCAGTTCTTC. Translated, it gives CASNYRDRAFYNEQFF.

This chain links TRBV6-1 with TRBJ1-6; D unclear. The CDR3 covers 15 residues. Trimming removed 4 bases at V and 7 bases at J, with 14 bases between. The V gene's germline CDR1 is MNHNS and CDR2 SASEGT. The CDR3: CASSATGPKNSPLHF. The CDR3 DNA reads as TGTGCCAGCAGTGCCACCGGGCCTAAGAATTCACCCCTCCACTTT.

This clonotype was recorded at least ten times. The J gene is TRBJ2-2, the V gene TRBV12-3 or TRBV12-4; D is tentatively TRBD1 or TRBD2 (5 bases each). The germline V and J ends were trimmed by 6 bases and 7 bases, with 12 bases remaining between them. The CDR3 is made up of 13 amino acids. CDR3 sequence: CASRIPGLGELFF. The CDR3 region has the DNA TGTGCCAGCAGAATCCCGGGGCTCGGGGAGCTGTTTTTT.

This clonotype was picked up many times. The V gene is TRBV9, the J gene TRBJ1-1; D remains ambiguous. Germline lookup yields CDR1 SGDLS and CDR2 YYNGEE. With 2 bases removed from V and 3 bases from J, the gap between germline ends came to 11 bases. CDR3 length equals 14 residues. The CDR3 sequence is CASSVRPTYTEAFF. CDR3 DNA: TGTGCCAGCAGCGTTCGGCCAACTTACACTGAAGCTTTCTTT.

This clonotype was counted between two and nine times. The rearrangement links TRBV5-1 to TRBJ2-3; 12 bases agree with TRBD2. Germline trimming cut 7 bases from V and 1 base from J; bases unmatched to any gene: 19. The germline V gene encodes CDR1 SGHRS and CDR2 YFSETQ. The CDR3 is 20 residues long. As DNA, the CDR3 is TGCGCCAGCGAAAAGGTGGGGGCTAGCGGGAGGGCCCTCGGCACAGATACGCAGTATTTT. This codes for CASEKVGASGRALGTDTQYF. The whole variable domain, filled in from reference TRBV5-1 and TRBJ2-3, reads KAGVTQTPRYLIKTRGQQVTLSCSPISGHRSVSWYQQTPGQGLQFLFEYFSETQRNKGNFPGRFSGRQFSNSRSEMNVSTLELGDSALYLCASEKVGASGRALGTDTQYFGPGTRLTVL.

The rearrangement links TRBV20-1 to TRBJ1-2; 7 bases align to TRBD1. Germline V CDR1 and CDR2: DFQATT, SNEGSKA (reference sequence). V lost 3 bases and J lost 5; bases outside the gene matches: 15. The CDR3 consists of 16 residues. DNA of the CDR3: TGCAGTGCTAGCCCTAAGGAGGGGGCTCTGAGTTATGGCTACACCTTC. Protein product: CSASPKEGALSYGYTF.

The chain employs TRBV19 and TRBJ2-1; TRBD2 matches 9 bases. Trimming removed 3 bases from V and 0 bases from J; junction bases left unmatched: 3. The germline V gene has CDR1 LNHDA and CDR2 SQIVND (reference sequence). The CDR3 runs to 16 residues. In DNA, the CDR3 is TGTGCCAGTAGTATCGATAGCGGGAGCTCCTACAATGAGCAGTTCTTC. Translated, it gives CASSIDSGSSYNEQFF.

This clonotype was counted many times. The chain couples TRBV24-1 to TRBJ2-7, with TRBD2 identical over 7 bases. After removal of 3 bases from V and 2 bases from J, the junction contained 6 bases not matched to a gene. Germline V gene sequence: CDR1 KGHDR, CDR2 SFDVKD. This CDR3 is built from 15 residues. The CDR3 DNA reads TGTGCCACCAGTGATGCTAGCGGTTCTCCCTACGAGCAGTACTTC. It translates to CATSDASGSPYEQYF.

In its sample, this clonotype was seen many times. This chain links TRBV2 with TRBJ1-6; a possible D gene is TRBD1 (5 bases). The V gene's germline CDR1 is SNHLY and CDR2 FYNNEI. Deletions cut 7 bases from V and 6 bases from J, with 16 bases between. The CDR3 length is 15 residues. The CDR3 nucleotides read TGTGCCAGCACCCGAGACGGGGGAGCTAATTCACCCCTCCACTTT. Translated, it gives CASTRDGGANSPLHF. Complete variable domain (other parts from reference TRBV2 and TRBJ1-6): EPEVTQTPSHQVTQMGQEVILRCVPISNHLYFYWYRQILGQKVEFLVSFYNNEISEKSEIFDDQFSVERPDGSNFTLKIRSTKLEDSAMYFCASTRDGGANSPLHFGNGTRLTVT.

The chain carries TRBV6-1 and TRBJ2-5; no reliable D call. CDR1 and CDR2 (germline): MNHNS, SASEGT. The CDR3 totals 15 residues. V lost 7 bases, J lost 2 bases, and 17 bases lay in between. The CDR3 nucleotides are TGTGCCAGCACTCCCTCGTTGGGGTTTCAAGAGACCCAGTACTTC. Translation: CASTPSLGFQETQYF.

This clonotype occurred a few times. The chain employs TRBV7-2 and TRBJ2-6; D not resolved. CDR1 is SGHTA, CDR2 FQGNSA, per germline. Trimming removed 3 bases from V and 0 bases from J, with 6 bases in between. The CDR3 is 15 residues long. The CDR3 bases are TGTGCCAGCAGCTTCGACGGCTCTGGGGCCAACGTCCTGACTTTC. Translating it yields CASSFDGSGANVLTF.

This clonotype was seen only a few times. This chain connects TRBV15 to TRBJ2-7, with D tentatively TRBD1 or TRBD2 (5 bases each). Germline V lookup: CDR1 LNHNV, CDR2 YYDKDF (reference sequence). The CDR3 extends over 14 amino acids. V was shortened by 3 bases and J by 5 bases, with 14 bases between the two germline ends. CDR3 sequence (DNA): TGTGCCACCAGCAGTAGTCCTAGGGACCACGAGCAGTACTTC. This sequence encodes CATSSSPRDHEQYF.

This clonotype has at least ten counts. The chain has TRBV9 and TRBJ1-6; the D gene is possibly TRBD1 (6 bases). Germline assignment: CDR1 SGDLS and CDR2 YYNGEE. CDR3 length: 17 residues. The V end was cut by 4 bases, the J end by 5 bases, with 19 bases between. This CDR3 reads CASSPRGSGQNNSPLHF. CDR3 in DNA: TGTGCCAGCAGCCCTCGGGGTTCTGGACAGAATAATTCACCCCTCCACTTT.